This TCR beta chain was recorded in a study of T and B cells in COVID-19 patients. Study as a whole: Most recovered patients had mild to moderate COVID-19 treated as outpatients. Study outcomes and limitations: At recovery TRB diversity and richness exceeded healthy donors, after highly clonal active COVID-19 repertoires.

For this clonotype: Antigen: not known. The junction does not match germline at one end; this may be a read error.

From blood, roughly 220-550 ng of genomic DNA served as TRB template. The CDR3 contains 11 residues. Per the germline V gene, CDR1 is MNHEY and CDR2 is SVGAGI. Multiplex PCR with BIOMED2 TRB-A/B primer pools amplified TRB rearrangements. TCRdb ran MiXCR on the multiplex PCR reads and lists one entry per CDR3 protein. The sample has some 15,000 distinct CDR3 sequences, around a quarter seen once; the top ten hold around 3.1%. The chain has TRBV6-5 and TRBJ1-1; D remains unclear. This clonotype was obtained from a human donor who had recovered from COVID-19. The specimen sequenced was blood. For the CDR3, the DNA is TGTGTCAGCAGGTCCGGGATGTCAGCTTTCTTT. Amino acids: CVSRSGMSAFF.